This TCR beta chain was identified during a study of blood T cell repertoires in COVID-19. Turning to the study itself: Specimens from acute and convalescent COVID-19 originated in the United States, Italy and Spain.

V gave up 2 bases and J gave up 2 bases, with 18 bases separating them. Germline-derived CDR1 and CDR2 are LGHDT and YNNKEL (reference sequence). The CDR3 has 17 amino acids. How the authors handled the data: Reference gene primer amplification gave estimated nucleated cell counts. TCRdb's copy holds only in-frame clones and misses some; the assay was immunoSEQ multiplex PCR. Clonal size and the V and J genes are those of that table, whereas D and trimming came from the DNA. The sample lists about 120,000 clones; around 83% were seen once. Participants spanned ages about 18 to 90 years and resided in 20 to 30 US areas. Participants were placed into cohorts based on the clinical history they reported.

This TCR was recovered from a woman aged 30 to 39 who had recovered from COVID-19. The specimen was PBMCs or T cells enriched from blood (not recorded which). The V gene is TRBV3-1 (or the pseudogene TRBV3-2), the J gene TRBJ2-5; D may be TRBD1 (5 bases). In DNA form, the CDR3 reads TGTGCCAGCAGCCAATGGGTGATTGGGGCCAGGCAAGAGACCCAGTACTTC. Its protein product is CASSQWVIGARQETQYF.